Below are 30 T cell receptor beta chains sequenced from a single sample in a study of cytomegalovirus exposure and HLA in healthy donors. The data were produced by immunoSEQ multiplex PCR, yet TCRdb's version contains in-frame clones alone and is incomplete. This sample has about 350,000 clones, with about nine tenths found just once. Sequencing was done on a sample of PBMCs. All receptors derive from a woman in her twenties or thirties in good health and CMV-seropositive.

This clone was counted ten times or more. J is TRBJ2-7 and V is TRBV27; D might be TRBD1 (6 bases). The CDR3 runs 14 residues. Trimming removed 4 bases from V and 6 bases from J, with 16 bases in between. Germline CDR1 reads MNHEY; CDR2 reads SMNVEV (reference sequence). CDR3 in DNA: TGTGCCAGCAGTTACCGGGAAGGGGGACGCGAGCAGTACTTC. Amino acids: CASSYREGGREQYF.

The genes are TRBV7-6 and TRBJ2-1; 10 bases map to TRBD1. The CDR3 totals 16 residues. V dropped 5 bases and J dropped 4; count of bases not matched to a gene: 8. Germline V gene sequence: CDR1 SGHVS, CDR2 FNYEAQ. CDR3 loop: CASSPEGQGIYNEQFF. The CDR3 DNA is TGTGCCAGCAGCCCCGAGGGACAGGGGATTTACAATGAGCAGTTCTTC.

This clone appeared once. The chain couples TRBV5-6 to TRBJ2-7; 9 bases line up with TRBD2. The germline V gene has CDR1 SGHDT and CDR2 YYEEEE. The CDR3 is 16 amino acids. The ends lost 4 bases at V and 2 bases at J; junction bases unmatched: 10. DNA for the CDR3: TGTGCCAGCAGCCACCGCCCTAGCGGGGCTGCCTACGAGCAGTACTTC. It encodes CASSHRPSGAAYEQYF.

The genes are TRBV30 and TRBJ2-3; D remains unclear. Germline loops: CDR1 GTSNPN, CDR2 SVGIG (reference sequence). CDR3 size: 13 residues. V was clipped by 1 base and J by 2 bases, with 7 bases between them. The CDR3 sequence is CAWSGQYTDTQYF. CDR3 DNA sequence: TGTGCCTGGAGTGGGCAGTACACAGATACGCAGTATTTT.

This clone turned up a few times. V usage is TRBV7-2 and J usage is TRBJ1-2; TRBD1 might be the D (6 bases). CDR1 and CDR2 (germline): SGHTA, FQGNSA. The CDR3 is 16 amino acids. V was trimmed by 2 bases and J by 0 bases, leaving 13 bases between them. The CDR3 is CASSLRNRAANYGYTF. The DNA for the CDR3 is TGTGCCAGCAGCTTACGCAACAGGGCGGCTAACTATGGCTACACCTTC. The variable domain in full, completed from reference TRBV7-2 and TRBJ1-2, reads GAGVSQSPSNKVTEKGKDVELRCDPISGHTALYWYRQSLGQGLEFLIYFQGNSAPDKSGLPSDRFSAERTGGSVSTLTIQRTQQEDSAVYLCASSLRNRAANYGYTFGSGTRLTVV.

This rearrangement joins TRBV19 to TRBJ1-1; D is perhaps TRBD1 (6 bases). The CDR3 has 14 amino acids. Germline assignment: CDR1 LNHDA and CDR2 SQIVND (reference sequence). Trimming took off 6 bases at V and 4 bases at J, with 15 bases between the two ends. The CDR3 nucleotides are TGTGCCAGTAGAAATCGAGTAGGGGGCACTGAAGCTTTCTTT. This sequence encodes CASRNRVGGTEAFF.

The V call is TRBV5-1, the J call TRBJ1-3; no firm D call. The length of the CDR3 is 16 residues. Trimming removed 0 bases from V and 2 bases from J, with 12 bases in between. Germline-derived CDR1 and CDR2 are SGHRS and YFSETQ. CDR3 DNA: TGCGCCAGCAGCTTGGTCCCTGGCGGGGCTGGAAACACCATATATTTT. This translates into CASSLVPGGAGNTIYF.

The gene calls are TRBV2 and TRBJ1-2; no clear D gene. The CDR3 totals 13 residues. Germline V gene data show CDR1 as SNHLY and CDR2 as FYNNEI. The V gene lost 6 bases and the J gene lost 4 bases, with 12 bases spanning the gap. The CDR3 spells CASREDASYGYTF. CDR3 DNA: TGTGCCAGCAGGGAGGACGCATCCTATGGCTACACCTTC. The full variable domain, completed using reference TRBV2 and TRBJ1-2, is EPEVTQTPSHQVTQMGQEVILRCVPISNHLYFYWYRQILGQKVEFLVSFYNNEISEKSEIFDDQFSVERPDGSNFTLKIRSTKLEDSAMYFCASREDASYGYTFGSGTRLTVV.

The chain uses TRBV10-3 and TRBJ1-5; D is unclear. Trimming removed 3 bases from V and 5 bases from J, with 14 bases in between. The CDR3 loop spans 15 amino acids. Germline-derived CDR1 and CDR2 are ENHRY and SYGVKD. CDR3 nucleotides: TGTGCCATCAGTGAAATTCGGCCGCGGGATCAGCCCCAGCATTTT. Encoded protein: CAISEIRPRDQPQHF.

The chain is built from TRBV27 and TRBJ2-1; D might be TRBD2 (5 bases). Germline values: CDR1 MNHEY, CDR2 SMNVEV (reference sequence). The CDR3 consists of 15 residues. Trimming cost V 6 bases and J 5 bases, with 17 bases left between them. CDR3 DNA: TGTGCCAGCAGACAACTAGATTGGTCGGACAATGAGCAGTTCTTC. It is translated as CASRQLDWSDNEQFF.

In its sample, this clone was seen once. The chain joins TRBV18 to TRBJ2-2; 7 bases align to TRBD2. Germline V CDR1 and CDR2: KGHSH, LQKENI. The CDR3 is 15 residues long. V lost 6 bases to trimming and J lost 5 bases; unmatched junction nucleotides: 9. The CDR3 nucleotides read TGTGCCAGCTCCCGGGGGACTACGGGGACCGGGGAGCTGTTTTTT. Translation: CASSRGTTGTGELFF.

The chain couples TRBV5-4 to TRBJ1-2, with D perhaps matching TRBD1 (6 bases). Germline assignment: CDR1 SGHNT and CDR2 YYREEE (reference sequence). V lost 4 bases to trimming and J lost 0 bases, with 10 bases between them. The CDR3 runs 14 residues. The CDR3 bases are TGTGCCAGCAGCGCCGGGACACCTAACTATGGCTACACCTTC. Residues: CASSAGTPNYGYTF.

This clone has at least ten counts. At one of its ends the junction is not consistent with the germline gene, which may arise from a read error. The V gene is TRBV11-3, the J gene TRBJ2-1; D might be TRBD2 (6 bases). Germline V lookup: CDR1 SGHNT, CDR2 YENEEA. The CDR3 runs 15 residues. CDR3 sequence reads: CASSLGSGSYSEQFF. The CDR3 region has the DNA TGTGCCAGCAGCTTAGGTTCCGGGAGCTACAGTGAGCAGTTCTTC.

This clone occurred once. The chain uses TRBV5-1 and TRBJ2-7; the match to TRBD2 covers 10 bases. The V and J ends lost 3 bases and 7 bases, in that order; junction bases with no gene match: 13. Germline V gene lookup returns CDR1 SGHRS and CDR2 YFSETQ. The CDR3 runs to 16 residues. The CDR3 DNA sequence: TGCGCCAGCAGCTCCACTAGCGGGGTCCGCCAGGAAGAGCAGTACTTC. This codes for CASSSTSGVRQEEQYF.

V gene TRBV5-6 combines with J gene TRBJ1-1; no reliable D call. V was pared by 1 base and J by 10 bases, with 11 bases between. The length of the CDR3 is 12 residues. From germline, CDR1 is SGHDT and CDR2 YYEEEE. CDR3 DNA: TGTGCCAGCAGCTTGATGCTCGGCGGAGCTTTCTTT. As protein: CASSLMLGGAFF. Together with reference TRBV5-6 and TRBJ1-1, the CDR3 gives the full variable domain: DAGVTQSPTHLIKTRGQQVTLRCSPKSGHDTVSWYQQALGQGPQFIFQYYEEEERQRGNFPDRFSGHQFPNYSSELNVNALLLGDSALYLCASSLMLGGAFFGQGTRLTVV.

The genes are TRBV7-7 and TRBJ1-5; D is uncertain. The CDR3 totals 13 residues. The V and J ends lost 5 bases and 2 bases respectively, with 7 bases between them. Looked up from germline, CDR1 is SSHAT and CDR2 is FNYEAQ (reference sequence). The CDR3 loop reads CASSPGGNQPQHF. The CDR3 coding sequence is TGTGCCAGCAGCCCCGGCGGCAATCAGCCCCAGCATTTT.

The chain has TRBV6-1 and TRBJ2-1; D is tentatively TRBD1 or TRBD2 (5 bases each). This CDR3 is built from 13 residues. V lost 6 bases and J lost 5, with 11 bases in between. Germline V CDR1 and CDR2: MNHNS, SASEGT. The CDR3 is CASSKGPDNEQFF. The CDR3 DNA follows: TGTGCCAGCAGCAAGGGACCCGACAATGAGCAGTTCTTC.

The chain links TRBV27 to TRBJ2-7; perhaps TRBD2 as D (5 bases). Germline V gene data show CDR1 as MNHEY and CDR2 as SMNVEV (reference sequence). V shed 5 bases and J shed 1 base, with 15 bases lying between them. The CDR3 spans 15 residues. The CDR3 DNA reads as TGTGCCAGCAGTGCTCGATCGGGAACTTCCTACGAGCAGTACTTC. As protein: CASSARSGTSYEQYF.

This rearrangement joins TRBV20-1 to TRBJ2-1; D unresolved. Germline V CDR1 and CDR2: DFQATT, SNEGSKA (reference sequence). The CDR3 has 11 residues. V was cut by 3 bases and J by 7 bases, with 7 bases left in between. CDR3 bases: TGCAGTGCTAGGCGCGATAATGAGCAGTTCTTC. Translation gives CSARRDNEQFF.

This clone occurred a few times. The chain joins TRBV7-2 to TRBJ1-2, with 7 bases lining up with TRBD1. V was pared by 4 bases and J by 7 bases, with 3 bases of the junction left unmatched. The CDR3 has 12 residues. Germline CDR1 SGHTA, CDR2 FQGNSA. The CDR3 region has the DNA TGTGCCAGCAGCTATCAGGGGGTTGGCTACACCTTC. It specifies CASSYQGVGYTF.

This sequence joins TRBV28 and TRBJ1-1, with 7 bases aligning to TRBD1. V lost 5 bases, J lost 1 base, and 4 bases stayed unmatched. The CDR3 has 14 residues. Germline CDR1 MDHEN, CDR2 SYDVKM. The CDR3 DNA sequence: TGTGCCAGCAGTCTAGGGGGCGCGAACACTGAAGCTTTCTTT. Its translation is CASSLGGANTEAFF.

This chain joins TRBV6-1 and TRBJ2-1; 13 bases line up with TRBD2. This CDR3 comprises 15 residues. The V gene's germline CDR1 is MNHNS and CDR2 SASEGT. J lost 8 bases, V lost 6 bases, and 7 bases had no gene match. The CDR3 DNA reads as TGTGCCAGCAGGGCCGGGACTAGCGGGGTCGATGAGCAGTTCTTC. This codes for CASRAGTSGVDEQFF.

The chain recombines TRBV27 with TRBJ2-1; D is possibly TRBD2 (6 bases). The ends were cut back, 7 bases at V and 3 bases at J, with 19 bases in the middle. The CDR3 sequence is 16 residues long. Per the germline V gene, CDR1 is MNHEY and CDR2 is SMNVEV (reference sequence). CDR3 DNA sequence: TGTGCCAGCACGGGACTCGGGAGCGGGTACTACAATGAGCAGTTCTTC. Translation: CASTGLGSGYYNEQFF.

The chain couples TRBV2 to TRBJ1-2; D unresolved. Germline V gene lookup returns CDR1 SNHLY and CDR2 FYNNEI. CDR3 length: 12 residues. The V end lost 7 bases, the J end lost 4 bases, and 10 bases lay between the germline ends. The CDR3 bases are TGTGCCAGCATGTCGGGGTCCTATGGCTACACCTTC. This codes for CASMSGSYGYTF.

The rearrangement joins TRBV19 to TRBJ2-1; D may be TRBD1 (5 bases). V lost 5 bases and J lost 4, with 9 bases in between. CDR1 LNHDA and CDR2 SQIVND come from the germline V gene (reference sequence). CDR3 size: 13 residues. The CDR3 sequence is CASSQGFYNEQFF. CDR3 nucleotides: TGTGCCAGTAGTCAGGGATTTTACAATGAGCAGTTCTTC.

The V gene is TRBV10-3, the J gene TRBJ2-3, with 8 bases fitting TRBD1. Germline-derived CDR1 and CDR2 are ENHRY and SYGVKD. The V and J ends lost 6 bases and 8 bases, in that order; junction bases with no gene match: 4. The length of the CDR3 is 12 residues. CDR3 coding DNA: TGTGCCATCAGCCAGGGGGCAGGTACGCAGTATTTT. The encoded protein is CAISQGAGTQYF.

This clone was seen a handful of times. The sample carries other DNA sequences with the same CDR3. The chain links TRBV6-5 to TRBJ1-3; D is undetermined. The V gene lost 0 bases and the J gene lost 1 base, with 1 base spanning the gap. The CDR3 consists of 13 residues. Germline V gene data show CDR1 as MNHEY and CDR2 as SVGAGI. The chain's CDR3 is CASSYSSGNTIYF. The CDR3 nucleotides read TGTGCCAGCAGTTACTCTTCTGGAAACACCATATATTTT.

The chain uses TRBV4-3 and TRBJ2-1; a weak D match, TRBD2 (5 bases). Germline-derived CDR1 and CDR2 are LGHNA and YSLEER. The CDR3 has 17 residues. The V gene lost 0 bases and the J gene lost 0 bases, with 12 bases spanning the gap. The CDR3 DNA follows: TGCGCCAGCAGCCAAGACGTAAGCGGTAGCTCCTACAATGAGCAGTTCTTC. This sequence encodes CASSQDVSGSSYNEQFF.

The chain employs TRBV4-1 and TRBJ2-7; a possible D gene is TRBD1 (5 bases). Germline assignment: CDR1 MGHRA and CDR2 YSYEKL. The CDR3 is made up of 17 amino acids. Trimming cost V 1 base and J 6 bases, with 22 bases left between them. The CDR3 loop reads CASSQGVGLIPTGEQYF. As DNA, the CDR3 is TGCGCCAGCAGCCAAGGGGTGGGTCTGATCCCTACAGGCGAGCAGTACTTC.

Here the CDR3 DNA reads TGTGCCAGCAGCCCCCAGGGACAGGCCTATGGCTACACCTTC. Its translation is CASSPQGQAYGYTF. This chain uses TRBV9 with TRBJ1-2; 8 positions agree with TRBD1. V lost 4 bases, J lost 4 bases, and 6 bases stayed unmatched. In germline, CDR1 is SGDLS, CDR2 YYNGEE. CDR3 size: 14 residues.